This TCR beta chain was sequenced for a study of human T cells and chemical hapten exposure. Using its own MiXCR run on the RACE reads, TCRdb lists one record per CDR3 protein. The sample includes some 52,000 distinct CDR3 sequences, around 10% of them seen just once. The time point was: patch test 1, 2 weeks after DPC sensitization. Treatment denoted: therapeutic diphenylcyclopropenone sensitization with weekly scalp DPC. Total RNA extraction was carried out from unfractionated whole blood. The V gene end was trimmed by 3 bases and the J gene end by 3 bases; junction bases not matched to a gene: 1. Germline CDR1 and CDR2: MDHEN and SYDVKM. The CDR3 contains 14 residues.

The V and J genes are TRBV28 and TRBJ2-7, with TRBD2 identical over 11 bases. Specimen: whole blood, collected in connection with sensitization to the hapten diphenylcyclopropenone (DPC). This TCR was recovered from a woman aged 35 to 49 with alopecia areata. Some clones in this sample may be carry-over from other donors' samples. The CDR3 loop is CASSFTSGGYEQYF. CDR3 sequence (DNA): TGTGCCAGCAGTTTCACTAGCGGGGGCTACGAGCAGTACTTC.